This T cell receptor beta chain came from a study of response to subunit inactivated influenza vaccine. Remarks on this clonotype: Its antigen is unknown.

The V and J ends lost 5 bases and 4 bases respectively, with 18 bases between them. Germline CDR1 SNHLY, CDR2 FYNNEI. The CDR3 sequence is 15 residues long. TCRdb ran MiXCR on the RT-PCR reads and lists one entry per CDR3 protein. The sample yields around 160,000 distinct CDR3 sequences, approximately 10% seen once. Notes on the study in general: The authors offered the suggestion that each seasonal influenza vaccination recruits few new T cells.

The sample here was non-naive T cells sorted from PBMCs, taken more than 35 days after vaccination. This receptor was obtained from a man aged 50 to 59 who received an inactivated influenza vaccine. The V call is TRBV2, the J call TRBJ2-7, with D possibly matching TRBD1 (5 bases). Here the CDR3 DNA reads TGTGCCAGCAGTCAGGACACGAGCCATCTATACGAGCAGTACTTC. This codes for CASSQDTSHLYEQYF.